This TCR beta chain was recorded in a study of beta chain features in type 1 diabetes. Turning to the study itself: Sorted cells examined across all samples numbered 100 million to 140 million.

Sequenced material consisted of expressed TCRB transcripts (all of the isolated RNA was reverse transcribed). Measured with immunoSEQ multiplex PCR; TCRdb has only the in-frame clones, and not every one. This sample has hundreds of thousands of clones, with 13% found just once. The CDR3 is 15 residues long. Trimming cost V 5 bases and J 2 bases; bases outside gene matches: 5. Germline V lookup: CDR1 MNHEY, CDR2 SVGAGI. This clone was observed a few times. As yet, its antigen is unknown. Overall study results and limits: PCR might pick shorter templates more often, in the same way for patients and controls. TCRB CDR3s were moderately but significantly shorter in Type 1 diabetes patients in all four CD4+ subsets. Diminished insertions and augmented deletions at VDJ junctions characterized type 1 diabetes patients.

This chain uses TRBV6-5 with TRBJ2-3; 9 bases line up with TRBD1. This TCR was sampled from a man in his late teens or twenties with type 1 diabetes. Sequencing was done on a sample of naive CD4+ T cells from blood. CDR3 residues: CASSPRTGDTDTQYF. DNA of the CDR3: TGTGCCAGCAGTCCTCGGACAGGGGACACAGATACGCAGTATTTT.